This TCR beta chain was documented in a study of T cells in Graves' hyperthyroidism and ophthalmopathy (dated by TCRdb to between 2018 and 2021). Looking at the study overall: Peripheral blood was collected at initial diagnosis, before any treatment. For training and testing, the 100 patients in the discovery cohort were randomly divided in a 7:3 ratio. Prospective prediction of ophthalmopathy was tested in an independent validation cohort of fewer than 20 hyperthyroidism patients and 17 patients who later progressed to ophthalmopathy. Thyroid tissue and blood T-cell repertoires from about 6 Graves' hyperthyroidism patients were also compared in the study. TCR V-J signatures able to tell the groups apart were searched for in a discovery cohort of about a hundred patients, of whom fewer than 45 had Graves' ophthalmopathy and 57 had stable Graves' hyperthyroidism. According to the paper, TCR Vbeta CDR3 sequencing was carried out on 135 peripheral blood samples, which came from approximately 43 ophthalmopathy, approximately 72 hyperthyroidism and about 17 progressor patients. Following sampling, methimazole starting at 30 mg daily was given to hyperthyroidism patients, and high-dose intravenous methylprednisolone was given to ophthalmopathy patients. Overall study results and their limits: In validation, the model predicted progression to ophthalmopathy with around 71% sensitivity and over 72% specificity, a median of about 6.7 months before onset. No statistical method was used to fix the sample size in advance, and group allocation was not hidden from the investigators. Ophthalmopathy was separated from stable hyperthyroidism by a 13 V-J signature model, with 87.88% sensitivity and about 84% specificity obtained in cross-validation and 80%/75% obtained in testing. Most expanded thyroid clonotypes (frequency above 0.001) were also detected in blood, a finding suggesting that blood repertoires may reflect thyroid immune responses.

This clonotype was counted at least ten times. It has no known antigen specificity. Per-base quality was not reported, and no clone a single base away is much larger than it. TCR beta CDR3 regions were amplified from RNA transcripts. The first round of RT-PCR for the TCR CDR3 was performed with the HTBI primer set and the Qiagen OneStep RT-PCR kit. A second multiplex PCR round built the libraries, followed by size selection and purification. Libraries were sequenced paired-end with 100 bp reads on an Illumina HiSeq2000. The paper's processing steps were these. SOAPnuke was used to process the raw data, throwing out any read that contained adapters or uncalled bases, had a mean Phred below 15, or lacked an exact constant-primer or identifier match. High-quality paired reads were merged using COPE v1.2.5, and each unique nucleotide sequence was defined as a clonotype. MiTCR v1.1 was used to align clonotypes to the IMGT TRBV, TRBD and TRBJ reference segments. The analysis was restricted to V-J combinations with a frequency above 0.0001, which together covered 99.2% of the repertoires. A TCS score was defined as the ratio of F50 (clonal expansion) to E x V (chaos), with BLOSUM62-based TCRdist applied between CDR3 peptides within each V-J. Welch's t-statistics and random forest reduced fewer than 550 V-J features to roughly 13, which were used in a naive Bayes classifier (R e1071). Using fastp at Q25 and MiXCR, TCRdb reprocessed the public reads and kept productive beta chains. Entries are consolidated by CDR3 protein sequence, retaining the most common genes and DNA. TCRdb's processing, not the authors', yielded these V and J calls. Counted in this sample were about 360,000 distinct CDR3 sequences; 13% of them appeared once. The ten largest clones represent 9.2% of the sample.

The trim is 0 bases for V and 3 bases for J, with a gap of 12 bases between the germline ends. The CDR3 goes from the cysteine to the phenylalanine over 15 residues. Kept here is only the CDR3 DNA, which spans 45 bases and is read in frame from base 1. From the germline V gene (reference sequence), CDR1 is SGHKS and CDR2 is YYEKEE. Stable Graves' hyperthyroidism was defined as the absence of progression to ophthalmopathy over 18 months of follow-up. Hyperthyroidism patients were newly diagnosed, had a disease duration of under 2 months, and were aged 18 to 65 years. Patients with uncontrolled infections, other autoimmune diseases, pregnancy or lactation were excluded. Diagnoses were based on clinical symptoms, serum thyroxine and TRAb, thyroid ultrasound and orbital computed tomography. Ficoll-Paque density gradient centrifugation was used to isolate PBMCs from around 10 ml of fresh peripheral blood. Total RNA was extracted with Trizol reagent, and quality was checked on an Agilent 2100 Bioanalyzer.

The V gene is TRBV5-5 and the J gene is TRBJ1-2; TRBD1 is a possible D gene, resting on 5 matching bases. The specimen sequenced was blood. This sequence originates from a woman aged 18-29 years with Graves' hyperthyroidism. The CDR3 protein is CASSLGQGRDYGYTF. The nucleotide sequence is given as TGTGCCAGCAGCTTGGGTCAGGGAAGAGACTATGGCTACACCTTC.